This T cell receptor beta chain was identified in a study of identical twins. In germline, CDR1 is SNHLY, CDR2 FYNNEI. The ends were cut back, 7 bases at V and 3 bases at J, with 10 bases in the middle. This CDR3 spans 13 amino acids. This clonotype has a handful of counts. Its antigen is unidentified. In TCRdb, the 5' RACE reads were re-called with MiXCR into one record per CDR3 protein. The sample has hundreds of thousands of distinct CDR3 sequences, around 6% seen once. The study's findings and limits: Models came in too low on out-of-frame TCR alpha sharing in monozygotic twins.

The source material was naive T cells sorted from blood. This chain connects TRBV2 to TRBJ1-5, with D unclear. The TCR sequence derives from a young man in good health. The CDR3 nucleotides read TGTGCCAGCATAGTGGAAATCAATCAGCCCCAGCATTTT. Amino acid sequence: CASIVEINQPQHF.